The rows below give T cell receptor beta chains drawn from one sample of a study of T-cell memory formation after mild COVID-19. TCRdb used MiXCR to reprocess the 5' RACE reads, holding one entry per CDR3 protein. The table shows about 180,000 distinct CDR3 sequences, with approximately 17% occurring only once. Material for sequencing was PBMCs or a T cell subset sorted from them (not recorded which). These receptors were collected from a man younger than 30 who had mild COVID-19 (a few samples of this study predate the infection). Cell type and time point are not known. Both conserved end residues are part of each CDR3.

j_call: TRBJ1-1
cdr3_length: 13
v_call: TRBV12-3/TRBV12-4
cdr3_aa: CASGLGASTEAFF

j_call: TRBJ2-2
cdr3_length: 12
v_call: TRBV7-7
cdr3_aa: CASSTTAGELFF

j_call: TRBJ2-5
cdr3_length: 14
v_call: TRBV4-3
cdr3_aa: CASSLGGLGETQYF

j_call: TRBJ1-4
cdr3_length: 12
v_call: TRBV7-9
cdr3_aa: CASSLEAEKLFF

j_call: TRBJ2-3
cdr3_length: 16
v_call: TRBV28
cdr3_aa: CASSFLRLAGTDTQYF

j_call: TRBJ1-4
cdr3_length: 16
v_call: TRBV5-1
cdr3_aa: CASSFAGTATGEKLFF

j_call: TRBJ1-2
cdr3_length: 14
v_call: TRBV5-1
cdr3_aa: CASSFGTGVYGYTF

j_call: TRBJ1-2
cdr3_length: 12
v_call: TRBV4-2
cdr3_aa: CASSTDRGGYTF

j_call: TRBJ2-1
cdr3_length: 12
v_call: TRBV4-3
cdr3_aa: CASSQDPGEQFF

j_call: TRBJ2-3
cdr3_length: 14
v_call: TRBV15
cdr3_aa: CATRRTDSADTQYF

j_call: TRBJ1-1
cdr3_length: 13
v_call: TRBV29-1
cdr3_aa: CSLIRQGSHEAFF

j_call: TRBJ1-1
cdr3_length: 15
v_call: TRBV5-1
cdr3_aa: CASSFSTGMNTEAFF

j_call: TRBJ1-2
cdr3_length: 17
v_call: TRBV10-3
cdr3_aa: CAISGAAGTGGSYGYTF

j_call: TRBJ2-2
cdr3_length: 16
v_call: TRBV7-2
cdr3_aa: CASSRQATPNTGELFF

j_call: TRBJ1-1
cdr3_length: 12
v_call: TRBV5-5
cdr3_aa: CASSFEDTEAFF

j_call: TRBJ2-5
cdr3_length: 15
v_call: TRBV27
cdr3_aa: CASSFTPGPQETQYF